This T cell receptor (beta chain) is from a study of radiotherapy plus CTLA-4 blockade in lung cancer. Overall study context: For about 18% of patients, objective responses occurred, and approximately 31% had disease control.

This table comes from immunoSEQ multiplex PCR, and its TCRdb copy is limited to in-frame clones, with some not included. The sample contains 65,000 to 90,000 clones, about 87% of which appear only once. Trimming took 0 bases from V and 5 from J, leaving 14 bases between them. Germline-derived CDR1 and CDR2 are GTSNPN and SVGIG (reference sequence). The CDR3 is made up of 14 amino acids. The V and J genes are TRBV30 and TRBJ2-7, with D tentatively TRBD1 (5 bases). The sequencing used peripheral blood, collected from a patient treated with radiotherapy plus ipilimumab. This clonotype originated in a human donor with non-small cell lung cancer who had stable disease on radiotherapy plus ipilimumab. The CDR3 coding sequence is TGTGCCTGGAGTGTACGTCAGGGCTGGGACGAGCAGTACTTC. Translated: CAWSVRQGWDEQYF.